This TCR beta chain appears in the sequencing data of a study of T cells in Graves' hyperthyroidism and ophthalmopathy. TCR beta CDR3 sequences were amplified from RNA transcripts. HTBI primers drove first-round RT-PCR of the TCR CDR3. TCRdb called the multiplex PCR reads again in MiXCR, with one record for every CDR3 protein. The profile shows around 540,000 distinct CDR3 sequences, about 43% of them singletons. This CDR3 has 14 residues. Losses at the gene ends were 7 bases for V and 3 bases for J; bases not matched to a gene: 6. If no ophthalmopathy progression occurred within 18 months, Graves' hyperthyroidism was stable. Patients between 18 and 65 years old had hyperthyroidism, newly diagnosed and lasting under 2 months. Diagnostic assessment was based on clinical symptoms, serum thyroxine and TRAb, thyroid ultrasound and orbital computed tomography.

Sequenced input: peripheral blood or thyroid tissue (not recorded which). The sequence was obtained from a woman aged 18-30 years with Graves' hyperthyroidism. J is TRBJ1-5 and V is TRBV12-3 or TRBV12-4, with 7 bases fitting TRBD1. The CDR3 DNA sequence: TGTGCCAGCACCGAGACAGGGTCCAATCAGCCCCAGCATTTT. Its protein is CASTETGSNQPQHF.